The clone carrying this T cell receptor beta chain has just a few counts. The source of the sample is a study of blood T cell repertoires in COVID-19. In the study overall: The United States, Italy and Spain were the sources of the acute and convalescent COVID-19 samples. PBMCs, B-cell-depleted T cells, or T cells were the source of the cDNA or gDNA that made up the material.

Germline values: CDR1 LGHNA, CDR2 YNFKEQ. The CDR3 consists of 15 residues. V was pared by 1 base and J by 1 base, with 10 bases between. Participant reports of clinical history set cohort assignment. Original methodology: Estimation of nucleated cell counts relied on the amplification of reference gene primers. Sequencing used immunoSEQ multiplex PCR; TCRdb keeps in-frame clones, though not all of them. Clone size and V and J calls were adopted from that table, with D and trimming inferred from the DNA. Among about 210,000 clones listed, 65% to 85% were seen once. This chain joins TRBV4-2 and TRBJ2-5; D unresolved. The origin of this receptor is a young man with acute COVID-19. Source material: PBMCs or T cells enriched from blood (not recorded which). The CDR3, as DNA: TGTGCCAGCAGCCAAGCGACAACCTCCCAAGAGACCCAGTACTTC. Translating gives CASSQATTSQETQYF.